The 6 T cell receptor beta chains presented below share a single source sample, sequenced in a study of CD8+ T cells in alopecia areata. Extracted from the samples, RNA was reverse transcribed into cDNA to serve as the sequencing template. The method was immunoSEQ multiplex PCR; TCRdb's version includes in-frame clones alone and lacks a portion of them. The data contain around 140,000 clones, roughly 46% of them seen just once; the ten biggest clones take up more than 0.95%. This sample comprised CD4+ T cells sorted from blood, obtained at week 0. These receptors came from a human donor with alopecia areata.

The CDR3 spells CASSEWRGRVEAFF. CDR3 nucleotide sequence: TGTGCCAGCAGTGAATGGAGGGGGCGCGTCGAAGCTTTCTTT. This chain uses TRBV25-1 with TRBJ1-1, with 7 bases lining up with TRBD1. The germline V gene encodes CDR1 MGHDK and CDR2 SYGVNS. Trimming took 1 base from V and 8 from J; bases not matched to a gene: 7. The CDR3 has 14 amino acids. The full variable domain, its missing parts supplied by reference TRBV25-1 and TRBJ1-1, is EADIYQTPRYLVIGTGKKITLECSQTMGHDKMYWYQQDPGMELHLIHYSYGVNSTEKGDLSSESTVSRIRTEHFPLTLESARPSHTSQYLCASSEWRGRVEAFFGQGTRLTVV.

The genes are TRBV30 and TRBJ1-5; no clear D. The CDR3 consists of 14 residues. Trimming removed 5 bases from V and 4 bases from J, with 15 bases in between. CDR1 is GTSNPN and CDR2 is SVGIG in the germline V gene (reference sequence). CDR3 nucleotide sequence: TGTGCCTGGCACTCAGGATTGGGGAATCAGCCCCAGCATTTT. Encoded protein: CAWHSGLGNQPQHF.

This clone was recorded a few times. V and J are TRBV14 and TRBJ2-7; 7 nucleotides align to TRBD2. The germline V gene has CDR1 SGHDN and CDR2 FVKESK. With 3 bases clipped from V and 5 bases from J, the junction kept 4 bases outside the gene matches. This CDR3 comprises 13 residues. CDR3 loop: CASSQWTSHEQYF. The CDR3 DNA is TGTGCCAGCAGCCAGTGGACTAGTCACGAGCAGTACTTC.

The gene calls are TRBV29-1 and TRBJ2-7; no clear D. Trimming stripped 1 base from V and 0 bases from J, with 7 bases between. Germline lookup yields CDR1 SQVTM and CDR2 ANQGSEA. The CDR3 is 13 amino acids. The CDR3 here is CSVEGHSSYEQYF. The CDR3 DNA reads as TGCAGCGTTGAAGGCCATAGCTCCTACGAGCAGTACTTC.

A few counts support this clone. The chain is built from TRBV29-1 and TRBJ2-5; the D gene could be TRBD1 or TRBD2 (6 bases each). The CDR3 runs to 17 residues. With 2 bases removed from V and 5 bases from J, the gap between germline ends came to 24 bases. Germline V gives CDR1 SQVTM, CDR2 ANQGSEA. The CDR3 coding sequence is TGCAGCGTTGAAAGGGGGGCTGCCACCTCACGGTGGGAGACCCAGTACTTC. Amino acid sequence: CSVERGAATSRWETQYF.

This clone was found a few times. The V and J genes are TRBV27 and TRBJ2-2; 13 bases line up with TRBD2. The CDR3 is 19 amino acids. Germline CDR1 is MNHEY and CDR2 is SMNVEV (reference sequence). The trim removed 7 bases at V and 7 bases at J, leaving 18 bases unmatched. Here the CDR3 DNA reads TGTGCCAGCAAAACACTCCCCGGGACTAGCGGGATAGTTGGCGGGGAGCTGTTTTTT. Protein sequence: CASKTLPGTSGIVGGELFF.